These 4 T cell receptor beta chains were sequenced from one sample in a study of T cell clonality in common variable immunodeficiency. Study results and limitations: Common variable immunodeficiency TCR beta sequences reportedly had fewer deletions and N-nucleotide insertions.

Sequencing was performed with immunoSEQ multiplex PCR; in TCRdb, only in-frame clones are kept and a portion is missing. The data show about 28,000 clones, none appearing only once, with just under 30% held by the ten largest. For these TCRs, the target antigens are not known. The sample was peripheral blood mononuclear cells. The receptors shown here come from a human donor with common variable immunodeficiency.

This clone was detected ten times or more. Sequencing ends 3 residues short of the CDR3 end; the germline J gene provides the rest. This chain joins TRBV18 and TRBJ2-2; perhaps TRBD1 as D (8 bases). Germline values: CDR1 KGHSH, CDR2 LQKENI. Trimming took 1 base from V and 3 from J, leaving 12 bases between them. The CDR3 covers 16 residues. The sequenced part of the CDR3 DNA is TGTGCCAGCTCACCACGGACAGGGAGGGACACCGGGGAG. Translating it yields CASSPRTGRDTGE. The whole CDR3 protein reads CASSPRTGRDTGELFF.

This clone was counted ten times or more. The sequenced fragment ends 3 residues before the CDR3 boundary, so the rest is inferred from the germline J gene. This chain uses TRBV2 with TRBJ2-4, with D tentatively TRBD1 (6 bases). Trimming cost V 8 bases and J 8 bases, with 19 bases left between them. Per the germline V gene, CDR1 is SNHLY and CDR2 is FYNNEI. The CDR3 consists of 14 residues. CDR3 bases read: TGTGCCAGCCGGGGAGAGACAGGAAGGGACATT. This codes for CASRGETGRDI. The whole CDR3 region reads CASRGETGRDIQYF.

Ten or more counts support this clone. The read ends 3 residues before the CDR3 terminus; that terminus is restored from the germline J gene. The V and J genes are TRBV10-3 and TRBJ2-5, with D possibly being TRBD2 (6 bases). Germline V gene data show CDR1 as ENHRY and CDR2 as SYGVKD. The CDR3 is 16 residues long. V gave up 0 bases and J gave up 3 bases, with 14 bases separating them. The sequenced CDR3 bases are TGTGCCATCAGTGAGTCCCCCGGGGGTATCAAAGAGACC. Protein: CAISESPGGIKET. The complete CDR3 protein is CAISESPGGIKETQYF.

This clone was recorded a few times. The CDR3 extends 3 residues past the end of the read, so its final part is completed from the germline J gene. The rearrangement joins TRBV19 to TRBJ2-1; the D is unclear. With 2 bases removed from V and 7 bases from J, the gap between germline ends came to 9 bases. The germline gives CDR1 LNHDA, CDR2 SQIVND (reference sequence). This CDR3 region has 13 residues. Incomplete CDR3 DNA: TGTGCCAGTAGTATAAACGGCGGAAATGAG. Its translation: CASSINGGNE. In full, the CDR3 reads CASSINGGNEQFF. The whole variable domain, remainder taken from reference TRBV19 and TRBJ2-1, is DGGITQSPKYLFRKEGQNVTLSCEQNLNHDAMYWYRQDPGQGLRLIYYSQIVNDFQKGDIAEGYSVSREKKESFPLTVTSAQKNPTAFYLCASSINGGNEQFFGPGTRLTVL.